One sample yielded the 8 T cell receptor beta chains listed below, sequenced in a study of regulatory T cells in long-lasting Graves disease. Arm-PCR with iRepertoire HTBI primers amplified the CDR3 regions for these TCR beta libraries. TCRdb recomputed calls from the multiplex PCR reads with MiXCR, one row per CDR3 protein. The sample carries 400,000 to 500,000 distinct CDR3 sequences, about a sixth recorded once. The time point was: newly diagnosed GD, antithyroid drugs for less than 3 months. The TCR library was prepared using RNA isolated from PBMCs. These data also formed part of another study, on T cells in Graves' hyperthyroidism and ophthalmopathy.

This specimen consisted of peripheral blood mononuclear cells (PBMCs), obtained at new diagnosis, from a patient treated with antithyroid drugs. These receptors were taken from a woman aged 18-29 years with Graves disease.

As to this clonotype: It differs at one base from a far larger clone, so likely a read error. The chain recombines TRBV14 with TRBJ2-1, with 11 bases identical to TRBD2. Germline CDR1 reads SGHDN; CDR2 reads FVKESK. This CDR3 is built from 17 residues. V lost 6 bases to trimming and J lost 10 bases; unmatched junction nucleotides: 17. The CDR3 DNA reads TGTGCCAGCAGTCGTGGACTAGCGGGTTTAAGCCCCTACGAGCAGTTCTTC. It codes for CASSRGLAGLSPYEQFF. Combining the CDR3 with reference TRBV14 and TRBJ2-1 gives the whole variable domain EAGVTQFPSHSVIEKGQTVTLRCDPISGHDNLYWYRRVMGKEIKFLLHFVKESKQDESGMPNNRFLAERTGGTYSTLKVQPAELEDSGVYFCASSRGLAGLSPYEQFFGPGTRLTVL.

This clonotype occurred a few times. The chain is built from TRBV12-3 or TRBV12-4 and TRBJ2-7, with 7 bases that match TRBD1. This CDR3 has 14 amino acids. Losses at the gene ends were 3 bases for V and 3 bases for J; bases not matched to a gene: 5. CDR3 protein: CASSFGRGRYEQYF. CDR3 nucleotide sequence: TGTGCCAGCAGTTTTGGAAGGGGGCGCTACGAGCAGTACTTC.

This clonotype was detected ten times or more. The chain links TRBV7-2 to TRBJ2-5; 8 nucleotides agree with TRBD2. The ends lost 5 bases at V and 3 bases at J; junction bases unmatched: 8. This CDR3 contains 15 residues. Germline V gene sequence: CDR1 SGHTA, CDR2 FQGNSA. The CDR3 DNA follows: TGTGCCAGCAGCCCGTGGACTAGCAGGGAAGAGACCCAGTACTTC. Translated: CASSPWTSREETQYF.

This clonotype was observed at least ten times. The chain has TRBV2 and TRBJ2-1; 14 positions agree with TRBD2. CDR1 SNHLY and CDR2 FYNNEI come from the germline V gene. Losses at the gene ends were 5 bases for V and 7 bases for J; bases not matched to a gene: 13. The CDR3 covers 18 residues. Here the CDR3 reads CASSTSGTSGSLSNEQFF. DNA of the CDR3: TGTGCCAGCAGTACCTCAGGGACTAGCGGGAGTTTGAGTAATGAGCAGTTCTTC.

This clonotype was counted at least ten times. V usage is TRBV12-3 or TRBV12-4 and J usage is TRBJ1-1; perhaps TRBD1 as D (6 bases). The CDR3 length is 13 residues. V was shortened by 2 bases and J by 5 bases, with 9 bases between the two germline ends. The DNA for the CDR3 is TGTGCCAGCAGTTTATGGGGGCAGACTGAAGCTTTCTTT. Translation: CASSLWGQTEAFF.

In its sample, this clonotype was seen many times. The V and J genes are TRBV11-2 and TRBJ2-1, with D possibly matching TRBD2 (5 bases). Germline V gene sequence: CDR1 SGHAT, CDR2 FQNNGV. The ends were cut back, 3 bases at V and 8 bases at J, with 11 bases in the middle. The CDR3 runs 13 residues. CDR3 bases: TGTGCCAGCAGCTTTGTTCTGAGGGATGAGCAGTTCTTC. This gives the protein CASSFVLRDEQFF.

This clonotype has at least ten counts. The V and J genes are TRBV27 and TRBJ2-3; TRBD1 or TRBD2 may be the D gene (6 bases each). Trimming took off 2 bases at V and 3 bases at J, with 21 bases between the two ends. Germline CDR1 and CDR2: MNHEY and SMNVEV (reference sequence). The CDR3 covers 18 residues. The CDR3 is CASSLRGLGGSRTDTQYF. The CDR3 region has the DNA TGTGCCAGCAGTTTACGCGGATTAGGGGGGTCTAGGACAGATACGCAGTATTTT.

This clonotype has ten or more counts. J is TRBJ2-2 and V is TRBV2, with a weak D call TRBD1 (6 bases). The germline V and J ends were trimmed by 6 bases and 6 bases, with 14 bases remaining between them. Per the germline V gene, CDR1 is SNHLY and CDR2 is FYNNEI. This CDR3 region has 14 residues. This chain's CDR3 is CASRHRAYAGELFF. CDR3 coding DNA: TGTGCCAGCAGGCACAGGGCGTACGCCGGGGAGCTGTTTTTT. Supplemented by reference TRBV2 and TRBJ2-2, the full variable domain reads EPEVTQTPSHQVTQMGQEVILRCVPISNHLYFYWYRQILGQKVEFLVSFYNNEISEKSEIFDDQFSVERPDGSNFTLKIRSTKLEDSAMYFCASRHRAYAGELFFGEGSRLTVL.